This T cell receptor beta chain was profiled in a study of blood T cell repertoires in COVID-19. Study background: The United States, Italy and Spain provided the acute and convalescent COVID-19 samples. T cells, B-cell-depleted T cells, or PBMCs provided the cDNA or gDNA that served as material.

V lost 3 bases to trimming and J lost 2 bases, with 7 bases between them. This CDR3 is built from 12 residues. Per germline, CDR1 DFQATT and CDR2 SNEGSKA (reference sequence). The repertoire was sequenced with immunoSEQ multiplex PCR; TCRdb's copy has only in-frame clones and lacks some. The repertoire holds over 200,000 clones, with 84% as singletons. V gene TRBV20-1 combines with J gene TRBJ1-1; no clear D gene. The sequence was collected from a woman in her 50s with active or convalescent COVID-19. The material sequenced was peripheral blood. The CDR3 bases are TGCAGTGCTAGTACAGCTAACACTGAAGCTTTCTTT. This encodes CSASTANTEAFF.